This T cell receptor beta chain was sequenced for a study of cytomegalovirus exposure and HLA in healthy donors. Study results and limitations: In a later analysis, HLA-associated beta chains showed higher expansion and lower generation probabilities than comparable chains. Upon later analysis, TCR association rates were observed to vary by HLA locus, being highest for DRB1 and lowest for HLA-C.

Remarks on this clone: Its antigen is not identified.

PCR employed 60 Vbeta and 13 Jbeta primers. Libraries were prepared by immunoSEQ multiplex PCR; TCRdb keeps only in-frame clonotypes and omits some of them. Of about 130,000 clones in the sample, around three quarters were seen once. CDR3 length equals 16 residues. Between the trimmed V and J ends, which lost 1 base and 2 bases, there was a span of 15 bases. Germline CDR1 SGHTA, CDR2 FQGNSA. This receptor was identified in a man aged 25-45 years in good health. J is TRBJ2-7 and V is TRBV7-2; no clear D gene. Material for sequencing was PBMCs. CDR3 in amino acids: CASSLDLLSRTYEQYF. The DNA of the CDR3 is TGTGCCAGCAGCTTAGATTTACTGAGCAGGACCTACGAGCAGTACTTC.